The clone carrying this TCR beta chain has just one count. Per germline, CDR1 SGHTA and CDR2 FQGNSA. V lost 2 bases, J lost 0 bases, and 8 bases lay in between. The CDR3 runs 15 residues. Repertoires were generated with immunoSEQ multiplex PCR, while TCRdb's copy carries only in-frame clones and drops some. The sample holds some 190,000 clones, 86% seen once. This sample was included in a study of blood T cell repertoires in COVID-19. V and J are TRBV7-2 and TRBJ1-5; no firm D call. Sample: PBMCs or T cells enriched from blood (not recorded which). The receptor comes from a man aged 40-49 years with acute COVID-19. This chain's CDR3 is CASSLYGNSNQPQHF. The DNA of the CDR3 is TGTGCCAGCAGCTTATACGGGAATAGCAATCAGCCCCAGCATTTT.